This T cell receptor beta chain was identified during a study of OX40 agonist ivuxolimab in advanced cancers. Overall study: Under the entry rules, prior anti-PD-1, anti-PD-L1 or anti-CTLA-4 therapy was allowed, and approximately 40% had some. Partial response was recorded in three patients: one hepatocellular carcinoma and two cutaneous melanoma cases.

TCRdb's copy holds only in-frame clones and misses some; the assay was immunoSEQ multiplex PCR. The data hold about 91,000 clones, with 80% to 90% observed a single time. Germline V gives CDR1 SGHDN, CDR2 FVKESK. The CDR3 has 15 amino acids. Germline trimming cut 4 bases from V and 5 bases from J; bases unmatched to any gene: 7. About this clone itself: Antigen unknown.

Whole-study results and caveats: Both blood CD4+ and CD8+ T cells showed clonal growth by week 6 at 0.1 to 3.0 mg/kg. Normalized T-cell clonal expansion was also low in a subset of nonresponders.

This sequence was found in an adult with an advanced solid tumor such as melanoma, head and neck, liver or kidney cancer. The specimen comprised CD4+ or CD8+ T cells sorted from blood, sampled in a trial of the OX40 agonist ivuxolimab. This chain uses TRBV14 with TRBJ2-5; 10 nucleotides agree with TRBD2. For the CDR3, the DNA is TGTGCCAGCAGCCCGGCCGGGACTAGCGCCGAGACCCAGTACTTC. It yields the protein CASSPAGTSAETQYF. The full variable domain, in which reference TRBV14 and TRBJ2-5 provide the parts outside the CDR3, is EAGVTQFPSHSVIEKGQTVTLRCDPISGHDNLYWYRRVMGKEIKFLLHFVKESKQDESGMPNNRFLAERTGGTYSTLKVQPAELEDSGVYFCASSPAGTSAETQYFGPGTRLLVL.